This entry lists 2 T cell receptor beta chains sequenced from one sample in a study of tumor and adjacent non-tumor tissue in lung cancer. A modified ARM-PCR protocol with three rounds of nested PCR amplified TCRbeta. Via MiXCR, TCRdb re-called the multiplex PCR reads, giving one row per CDR3 protein. Here the sample spans over 80,000 distinct CDR3 sequences, less than 85% being singletons. No cell sorting was done before RNA was extracted from the tissue. Distant lung tissue was collected more than 3 cm away from the tumor edge. Input material: distant non-tumor lung tissue. These receptor sequences come from a man in his 60s with small cell lung cancer.

On this clonotype itself: At one boundary the junction diverges from the germline segment, which might be a read error. The chain is built from TRBV5-1 and TRBJ2-1, with no clear D. CDR1 and CDR2 from the germline V gene are SGHRS and YFSETQ. The CDR3 spans 14 residues. The CDR3 DNA reads as TGCGCCAGCAGCTTGGGGGCCCCGGAAGCCAATGAGCTCTTC. Its protein is CASSLGAPEANELF.

Details on this clonotype: A much more abundant neighbour one base away suggests this may be a read error. V and J are TRBV5-8 and TRBJ2-3; D might be TRBD2 (7 bases). The CDR3 totals 16 residues. Germline lookup yields CDR1 SGHTS and CDR2 YDEGEE. CDR3 loop: CASSDGGGPPADTLYF. The CDR3 DNA follows: TGTGCCAGCAGCGATGGGGGGGGGCCCCCCGCAGATACGCTGTATTTT.